Below, one T cell receptor beta chain is given with its context. Antigen: not known. The read ends 3 residues early relative to the CDR3; the germline J gene fills the gap. This sample was taken from a study of T cells in women clearing cervical HPV infection. Each participant carried one incident cervical HPV16 infection only. The table came from immunoSEQ multiplex PCR; TCRdb's copy has only in-frame clones and leaves some out. The listing contains 19,000 or so clones. CDR1 and CDR2 (germline): GTSNPN, SVGIG (reference sequence). The CDR3 runs to 15 residues. Unmatched junction bases numbered 10, after V lost 1 base and J lost 5 bases. Study-wide points: Cases carried less TRBV6-7 than controls: 0.11% versus 0.16%.

Sequencing was done on a sample of blood buffy coat. This chain links TRBV30 with TRBJ2-7, with TRBD1 identical over 8 bases. The clonotype originates from a woman between 18 and 70 years old with a cervical HPV16 infection that either progressed to CIN3+ or cleared (not recorded which). This CDR3 is CAWSAGQGPSNEQYF. The CDR3 DNA, read in part, is TGTGCCTGGAGTGCAGGACAGGGTCCCTCGAACGAG.